The source of this TCR beta chain is a study of control samples from healthy donors and cancer patients (dated by TCRdb to about 2020). Libraries came from the immunoSEQ multiplex PCR assay. TCRdb limited this immuneACCESS table to in-frame rearrangements with V and J called. A share of clones is missing; checked studies link under half to unresolved V genes, and the rest is unexplained. The sample table records approximately 76,000 clones; around 80% of these occur just once. The top ten hold around a tenth of the sample. The table lists this clone with a few counts. Its cognate antigen has yet to be identified. Nothing much larger sits one base from this clone, and base qualities are not available. Specimen: PBMCs. This clonotype originated in a man in his sixties with head and neck cancer.

The nucleotide sequence reads as follows: TGTGCCAGCAGCTTGGGCCCCCTGGCCAGGGACAGGGGGGAGACCCAGTACTTC. Its translation is CASSLGPLARDRGETQYF. The chain links TRBV5-5 with TRBJ2-5; 11 bases in the junction line up with TRBD1. Including the terminal cysteine and phenylalanine, the CDR3 comprises 18 residues. CDR3 DNA is the only sequence kept; it has 54 bases, read in frame from the first base. V and J are trimmed by 0 bases and 5 bases, and the gene matches miss 12 bases of the junction. CDR1 SGHKS and CDR2 YYEKEE are derived from the germline V gene (reference sequence). Here the CDR3 is joined to the reference TRBV5-5 and TRBJ2-5 genes, and the full variable domain is: DAGVTQSPTHLIKTRGQQVTLRCSPISGHKSVSWYQQVLGQGPQFIFQYYEKEERGRGNFPDRFSARQFPNYSSELNVNALLLGDSALYLCASSLGPLARDRGETQYFGPGTRLLVL.